Listed here are 25 T cell receptor beta chains from one sample, sequenced in a study of Ad26.COV2.S vaccination and SARS-CoV-2 variants. The treatment: about 20 received Ad26.COV2.S at low or high dose, single or two shots; about 5 received placebo; per-sample allocation not given. Collection of the samples took place on day 63 after the first injection of vaccine or placebo. Repertoires were generated with immunoSEQ multiplex PCR, while TCRdb's copy carries only in-frame clones and drops some. The sample yields 200,000 to 300,000 clones, about 83% seen once. This sample comprised peripheral blood, obtained in a trial of Ad26.COV2.S vaccine versus placebo. All receptors come from a person aged 18-65 years who received the Ad26.COV2.S COVID-19 vaccine or a placebo.

With respect to this clone: Other DNA sequences in this sample translate to the same CDR3. This chain links TRBV27 with TRBJ2-7; 9 positions match TRBD1. The CDR3 consists of 14 residues. Germline CDR1 is MNHEY and CDR2 is SMNVEV (reference sequence). V shed 4 bases and J 2 bases; nucleotides not matched to a gene: 3. The chain's CDR3 is CASSSRDRAYEQYV. The DNA for the CDR3 is TGTGCCAGCAGTTCCCGGGACAGGGCCTACGAGCAGTACGTC.

The V call is TRBV29-1, the J call TRBJ1-2, with D unclear. CDR1 SQVTM and CDR2 ANQGSEA come from the germline V gene. This CDR3 spans 14 amino acids. The ends were cut back, 6 bases at V and 0 bases at J, with 14 bases in the middle. CDR3 sequence reads: CSVSETDSNYGYTF. CDR3 sequence (DNA): TGCAGCGTCTCCGAGACGGACTCTAACTATGGCTACACCTTC.

This clone was seen a single time. This chain uses TRBV15 with TRBJ2-7, with D perhaps TRBD1 (6 bases). Germline values: CDR1 LNHNV, CDR2 YYDKDF (reference sequence). This CDR3 comprises 14 residues. V was shortened by 5 bases and J by 0 bases, with 11 bases between the two germline ends. The CDR3 is CATSWTESSYEQYF. In nucleotides, the CDR3 is TGTGCCACCAGCTGGACAGAGAGCTCCTACGAGCAGTACTTC. The variable domain in full, with the rest retrieved from reference TRBV15 and TRBJ2-7, is DAMVIQNPRYQVTQFGKPVTLSCSQTLNHNVMYWYQQKSSQAPKLLFHYYDKDFNNEADTPDNFQSRRPNTSFCFLDIRSPGLGDTAMYLCATSWTESSYEQYFGPGTRLTVT.

The CDR3 here is CASSPLAGGLSSSYNEQFF. In DNA form, the CDR3 reads TGTGCCAGCTCACCACTAGCGGGGGGCCTTTCTAGCTCCTACAATGAGCAGTTCTTC. V gene TRBV18 combines with J gene TRBJ2-1, with 10 bases lining up with TRBD2. The CDR3 totals 19 residues. CDR1 and CDR2 from the germline V gene are KGHSH and LQKENI. The V segment lost 1 base and the J segment 0 bases; nucleotides outside the gene matches: 9.

The V call is TRBV3-1 (or the pseudogene TRBV3-2), the J call TRBJ2-1; 10 nucleotides align to TRBD2. Germline CDR1 and CDR2: LGHDT and YNNKEL (reference sequence). The CDR3 runs to 18 residues. Trimming at V came to 1 base and at J to 13 bases, leaving 19 bases not matched to a gene. The CDR3 loop reads CASSQGYQSKLAGEPQFF. CDR3 bases: TGTGCCAGCAGCCAAGGGTATCAGTCTAAGCTAGCGGGGGAACCCCAGTTCTTC.

The chain recombines TRBV27 with TRBJ1-2; 8 bases map to TRBD1. There are 15 residues in the CDR3. The germline CDR1 and CDR2 sequences are MNHEY and SMNVEV (reference sequence). Unmatched junction bases numbered 10, after V lost 2 bases and J lost 8 bases. CDR3 nucleotide sequence: TGTGCCAGCAGTTTAATCGGACAGGGACGATTCGGCTACACCTTC. It is translated as CASSLIGQGRFGYTF.

J is TRBJ2-4 and V is TRBV2; 8 nucleotides align to TRBD1. The CDR3 contains 16 residues. The V segment lost 3 bases and the J segment 0 bases; nucleotides outside the gene matches: 4. Germline V gives CDR1 SNHLY, CDR2 FYNNEI. The CDR3 nucleotides are TGTGCCAGCAGTGAGGACAGGGTACTAGCCAAAAACATTCAGTACTTC. It specifies CASSEDRVLAKNIQYF.

The chain joins TRBV19 to TRBJ1-2; D uncertain. This CDR3 region has 13 residues. CDR1 is LNHDA, CDR2 SQIVND, per germline (reference sequence). The V end was cut by 6 bases, the J end by 0 bases, with 8 bases between. The CDR3 DNA sequence: TGTGCCAGTAGCCAGAGGGCTAACTATGGCTACACCTTC. Its translation: CASSQRANYGYTF.

The rearrangement links TRBV5-4 to TRBJ2-7; 11 nucleotides agree with TRBD2. J was trimmed by 3 bases and V by 2 bases; bases with no gene match: 10. Germline loops: CDR1 SGHNT, CDR2 YYREEE (reference sequence). CDR3 length: 17 residues. The CDR3, as DNA: TGTGCCAGCAGCTTCTCGACTAGCGGGGCGTATAGCTACGAGCAGTACGTC. This translates into CASSFSTSGAYSYEQYV.

The chain recombines TRBV6-2 or TRBV6-3 with TRBJ1-2; the match to TRBD1 covers 8 bases. J gave up 7 bases and V 4 bases, and 14 bases lay outside the gene matches. This CDR3 region has 16 residues. CDR1 and CDR2 from the germline V gene are MNHEY and SVGEGT. CDR3 in amino acids: CASSSGQGLKTPGYTF. CDR3 sequence (DNA): TGTGCCAGCAGTTCCGGACAGGGCCTAAAAACTCCTGGCTACACCTTC.

The chain employs TRBV19 and TRBJ2-1; D might be TRBD1 (6 bases). Germline V gives CDR1 LNHDA, CDR2 SQIVND (reference sequence). V was cut by 7 bases and J by 5 bases, with 21 bases left in between. The CDR3 totals 16 residues. CDR3: CASKPYGGGLNNEQFF. DNA for the CDR3: TGTGCCAGTAAACCCTATGGGGGCGGCCTTAACAATGAGCAGTTCTTC. Filled out from reference TRBV19 and TRBJ2-1, the complete variable domain reads DGGITQSPKYLFRKEGQNVTLSCEQNLNHDAMYWYRQDPGQGLRLIYYSQIVNDFQKGDIAEGYSVSREKKESFPLTVTSAQKNPTAFYLCASKPYGGGLNNEQFFGPGTRLTVL.

The CDR3 region is CASSQMRLAGEETQYF. In DNA form, the CDR3 reads TGCGCCAGCAGCCAGATGCGACTAGCGGGAGAAGAGACCCAGTACTTC. The chain recombines TRBV4-3 with TRBJ2-5; 12 bases are a match to TRBD2. V lost 3 bases, J lost 3 bases, and 5 bases stayed unmatched. The CDR3 sequence is 16 residues long. Germline CDR1 and CDR2: LGHNA and YSLEER.

The chain joins TRBV7-2 to TRBJ2-1; tentative D call: TRBD2 (5 bases). The CDR3 has 13 amino acids. The V end was cut by 8 bases, the J end by 6 bases, with 14 bases between. Germline CDR1 reads SGHTA; CDR2 reads FQGNSA. CDR3 region: CASGEYGFNEQFF. The CDR3 DNA sequence: TGTGCCAGCGGGGAGTATGGTTTCAATGAGCAGTTCTTC.

This chain connects TRBV5-1 to TRBJ2-1; 10 positions agree with TRBD2. The J segment lost 0 bases and the V segment lost 4 bases, leaving 4 bases of the junction unmatched. The CDR3 extends over 16 amino acids. The germline V gene encodes CDR1 SGHRS and CDR2 YFSETQ. The CDR3 loop is CASSVAGGSSYNEQFF. The CDR3 nucleotides are TGCGCCAGCAGCGTAGCGGGGGGATCCTCCTACAATGAGCAGTTCTTC.

The CDR3: CASMVRFTDTQYF. In nucleotides, the CDR3 is TGTGCCAGCATGGTCAGGTTCACAGATACGCAGTATTTT. The chain combines TRBV11-2 with TRBJ2-3, with no clear D. Trimming shortened V by 7 bases and J by 2 bases, and 10 bases separated the two germline ends. The CDR3 is made up of 13 amino acids. Germline assignment: CDR1 SGHAT and CDR2 FQNNGV.

CDR3: CASSLNSDSFQETQYF. The CDR3 region has the DNA TGTGCCAGCAGCCTCAACTCGGACTCGTTCCAAGAGACCCAGTACTTC. The chain has TRBV7-2 and TRBJ2-5, with D possibly TRBD2 on 5 matching bases. The V gene's germline CDR1 is SGHTA and CDR2 FQGNSA. Trimming removed 5 bases from V and 1 base from J, with 17 bases in between. The length of the CDR3 is 16 residues.

The chain has TRBV5-1 and TRBJ2-7; the D gene is possibly TRBD1 (6 bases). The CDR3 spans 14 residues. Looked up from germline, CDR1 is SGHRS and CDR2 is YFSETQ. Trimming cost V 2 bases and J 3 bases, with 12 bases left between them. The CDR3 is CASSFDRYRYEQYF. CDR3 bases: TGCGCCAGCAGCTTTGACAGGTACCGCTACGAGCAGTACTTC.

CDR3 nucleotide sequence: TGTGCCACCAGCATCGGGACTAGTTATGAGCAGTACGTC. Translated: CATSIGTSYEQYV. The V gene is TRBV15, the J gene TRBJ2-7, with 8 bases aligning to TRBD2. The CDR3 length is 13 residues. V trimming: 4 bases; J trimming: 7 bases; junction bases outside the gene matches: 6. The germline V gene has CDR1 LNHNV and CDR2 YYDKDF (reference sequence).

This sequence joins TRBV4-3 and TRBJ2-7; D is uncertain. V was trimmed by 0 bases and J by 1 base, leaving 7 bases between them. The CDR3 is 14 residues long. The germline CDR1 and CDR2 sequences are LGHNA and YSLEER. The CDR3 DNA reads as TGCGCCAGCAGCCAAGATGGTCAATCCTACGAGCAGTACTTC. It codes for CASSQDGQSYEQYF.

This clone was found a few times. The rearrangement uses TRBV6-4 and TRBJ1-3, with no clear D. The CDR3 extends over 13 amino acids. V lost 3 bases to trimming and J lost 9 bases, with 12 bases between them. Germline V CDR1 and CDR2: MRHNA, SNTAGT. The chain's CDR3 is CASSETPGGTIYF. CDR3 sequence (DNA): TGTGCCAGCAGTGAAACCCCAGGCGGCACCATATATTTT.

The J gene is TRBJ1-6, the V gene TRBV3-1 (or the pseudogene TRBV3-2); TRBD1 matches at 7 bases. The germline CDR1 and CDR2 sequences are LGHDT and YNNKEL (reference sequence). Germline trimming cut 4 bases from V and 10 bases from J; bases unmatched to any gene: 13. The CDR3 totals 16 residues. The CDR3 region is CASSLTYRQGRSPLHF. CDR3 nucleotides: TGTGCCAGCAGCCTTACATATCGACAGGGAAGATCACCCCTCCACTTT.

This chain links TRBV4-3 with TRBJ2-3; unclear D gene. This CDR3 has 15 amino acids. Germline-derived CDR1 and CDR2 are LGHNA and YSLEER. V shed 1 base and J shed 2 bases, with 10 bases lying between them. The CDR3: CASSQVHSLTDTQYF. DNA of the CDR3: TGCGCCAGCAGCCAAGTCCACTCTCTCACAGATACGCAGTATTTT.

With respect to this clone: This CDR3 is also generated by other DNA sequences in the sample. The chain joins TRBV6-5 to TRBJ1-1; 8 bases align to TRBD1. CDR3 length: 13 amino acids. The germline gives CDR1 MNHEY, CDR2 SVGAGI. Trimming took 6 bases from V and 1 from J; bases not matched to a gene: 1. This chain's CDR3 is CASRGTGNTEAFF. DNA for the CDR3: TGTGCCAGCAGGGGGACAGGGAACACTGAAGCTTTCTTT.

The rearrangement joins TRBV12-3 or TRBV12-4 to TRBJ1-2; no clear D gene. Trimming left V 2 bases short and J 7 bases short, with 11 bases between. CDR3 size: 13 residues. In nucleotides, the CDR3 is TGTGCCAGCAGTTTACAGGAGGGAAGTGGCTACACCTTC. Translation: CASSLQEGSGYTF.

This rearrangement joins TRBV6-5 to TRBJ1-2; D ambiguous. Trimming took off 5 bases at V and 1 base at J, with 11 bases between the two ends. Per the germline V gene, CDR1 is MNHEY and CDR2 is SVGAGI. The CDR3 covers 14 residues. The CDR3 reads CASSPPGLNYGYTF. Here the CDR3 DNA reads TGTGCCAGCAGTCCCCCAGGCCTTAACTATGGCTACACCTTC.